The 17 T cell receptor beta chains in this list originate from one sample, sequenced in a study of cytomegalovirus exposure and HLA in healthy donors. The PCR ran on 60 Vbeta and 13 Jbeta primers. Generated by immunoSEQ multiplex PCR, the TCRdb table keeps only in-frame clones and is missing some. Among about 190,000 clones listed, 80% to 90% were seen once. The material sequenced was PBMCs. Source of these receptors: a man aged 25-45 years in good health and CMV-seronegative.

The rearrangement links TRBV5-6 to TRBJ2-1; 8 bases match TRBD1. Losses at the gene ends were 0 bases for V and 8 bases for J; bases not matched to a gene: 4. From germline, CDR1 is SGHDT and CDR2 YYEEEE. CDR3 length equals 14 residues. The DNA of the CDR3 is TGTGCCAGCAGCTTGGAAAGGACAGGGTATGAGCAGTTCTTC. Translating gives CASSLERTGYEQFF. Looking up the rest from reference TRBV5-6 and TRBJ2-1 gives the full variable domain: DAGVTQSPTHLIKTRGQQVTLRCSPKSGHDTVSWYQQALGQGPQFIFQYYEEEERQRGNFPDRFSGHQFPNYSSELNVNALLLGDSALYLCASSLERTGYEQFFGPGTRLTVL.

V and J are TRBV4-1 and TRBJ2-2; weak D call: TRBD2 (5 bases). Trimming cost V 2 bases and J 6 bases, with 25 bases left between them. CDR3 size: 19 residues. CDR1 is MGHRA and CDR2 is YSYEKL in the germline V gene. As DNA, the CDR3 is TGCGCCAGCAGCCAATACGGGGTACCTGGAAACCCCCAAGCCGGGGAGCTGTTTTTT. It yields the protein CASSQYGVPGNPQAGELFF.

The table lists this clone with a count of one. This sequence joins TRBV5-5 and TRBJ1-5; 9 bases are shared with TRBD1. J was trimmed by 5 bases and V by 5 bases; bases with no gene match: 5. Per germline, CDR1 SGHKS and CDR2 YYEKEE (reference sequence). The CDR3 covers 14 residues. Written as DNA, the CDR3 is TGTGCCAGCAGAACCGGGACAGGGCATCAGCCCCAGCATTTT. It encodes CASRTGTGHQPQHF.

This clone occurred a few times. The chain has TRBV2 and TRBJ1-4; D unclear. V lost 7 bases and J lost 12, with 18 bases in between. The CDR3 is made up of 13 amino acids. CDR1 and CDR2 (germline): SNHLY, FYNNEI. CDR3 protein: CASIGEAGGELFF. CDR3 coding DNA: TGTGCCAGCATCGGAGAGGCCGGCGGAGAACTGTTTTTT.

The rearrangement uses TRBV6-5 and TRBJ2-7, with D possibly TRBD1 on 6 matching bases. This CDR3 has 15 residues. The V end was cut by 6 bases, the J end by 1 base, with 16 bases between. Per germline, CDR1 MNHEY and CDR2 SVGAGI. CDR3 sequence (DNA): TGTGCCAGCAGCATTGACGCCAGGGGTTCCTACGAGCAGTACTTC. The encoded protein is CASSIDARGSYEQYF.

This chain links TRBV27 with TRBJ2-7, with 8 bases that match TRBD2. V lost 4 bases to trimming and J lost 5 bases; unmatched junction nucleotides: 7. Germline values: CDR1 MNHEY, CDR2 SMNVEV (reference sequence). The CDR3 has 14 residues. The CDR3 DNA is TGTGCCAGCAGTTCCCGGGGGGGGGCGCACGAGCAGTACTTC. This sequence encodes CASSSRGGAHEQYF.

The CDR3 region has the DNA TGCGCCAGCAGCCAAGATCCCCGGGGAATGAACACTGAAGCTTTCTTT. Amino acid sequence: CASSQDPRGMNTEAFF. The chain combines TRBV4-1 with TRBJ1-1; D unclear. The CDR3 loop spans 16 amino acids. From germline, CDR1 is MGHRA and CDR2 YSYEKL. Deletions cut 0 bases from V and 0 bases from J, with 11 bases between.

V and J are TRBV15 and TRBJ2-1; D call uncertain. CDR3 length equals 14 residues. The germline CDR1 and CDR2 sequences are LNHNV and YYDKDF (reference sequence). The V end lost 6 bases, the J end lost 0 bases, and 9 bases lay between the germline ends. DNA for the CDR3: TGTGCCACCAGGAGCACCTCCTCCTACAATGAGCAGTTCTTC. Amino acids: CATRSTSSYNEQFF.

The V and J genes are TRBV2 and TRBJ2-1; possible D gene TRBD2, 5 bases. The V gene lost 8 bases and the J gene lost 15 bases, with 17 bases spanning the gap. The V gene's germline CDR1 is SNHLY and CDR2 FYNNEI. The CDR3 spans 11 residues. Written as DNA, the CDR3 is TGTGCCAGCCCCTCGAGGGCACGAGGGTTCTTC. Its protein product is CASPSRARGFF.

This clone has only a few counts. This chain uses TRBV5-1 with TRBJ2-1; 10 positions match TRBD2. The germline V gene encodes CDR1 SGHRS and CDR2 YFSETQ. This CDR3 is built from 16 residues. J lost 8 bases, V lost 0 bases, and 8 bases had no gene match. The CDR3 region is CASSLAQRGGGYEQFF. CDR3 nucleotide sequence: TGCGCCAGCAGCTTGGCCCAGCGGGGGGGCGGATATGAGCAGTTCTTC.

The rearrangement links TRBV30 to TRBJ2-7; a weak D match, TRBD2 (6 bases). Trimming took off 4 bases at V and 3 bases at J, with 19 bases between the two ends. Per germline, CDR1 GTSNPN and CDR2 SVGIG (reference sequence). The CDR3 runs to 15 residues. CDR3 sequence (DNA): TGTGCCTGGACTATAGCCGGGACTTCTTTCTACGAGCAGTACTTC. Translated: CAWTIAGTSFYEQYF.

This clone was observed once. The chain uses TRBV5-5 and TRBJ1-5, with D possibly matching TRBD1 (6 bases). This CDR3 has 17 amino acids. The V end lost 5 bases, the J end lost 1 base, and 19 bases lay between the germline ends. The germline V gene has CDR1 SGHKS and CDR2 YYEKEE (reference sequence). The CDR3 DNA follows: TGTGCCAGCAGGCGGACTCCCGGGACATCGAGCAATCAGCCCCAGCATTTT. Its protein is CASRRTPGTSSNQPQHF.

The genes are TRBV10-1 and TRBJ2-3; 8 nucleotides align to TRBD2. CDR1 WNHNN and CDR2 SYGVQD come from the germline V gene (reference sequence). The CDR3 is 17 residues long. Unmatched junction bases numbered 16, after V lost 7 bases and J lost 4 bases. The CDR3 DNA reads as TGCGCCAGCACCCCCGCGAAGGTCCAGCGGGAGTCAGATACGCAGTATTTT. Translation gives CASTPAKVQRESDTQYF.

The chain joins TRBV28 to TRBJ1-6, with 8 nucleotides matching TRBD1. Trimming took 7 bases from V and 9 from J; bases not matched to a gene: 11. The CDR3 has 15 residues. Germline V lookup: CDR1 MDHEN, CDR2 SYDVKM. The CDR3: CASTAPTGVGSPLHF. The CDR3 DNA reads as TGTGCCAGCACAGCGCCGACAGGGGTAGGTTCACCCCTCCACTTT.

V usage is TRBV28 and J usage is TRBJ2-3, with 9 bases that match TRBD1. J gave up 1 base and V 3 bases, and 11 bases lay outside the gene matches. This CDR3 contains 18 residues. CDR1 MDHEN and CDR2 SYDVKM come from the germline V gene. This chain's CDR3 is CASSFNDRGTWGTDTQYF. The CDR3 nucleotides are TGTGCCAGCAGTTTTAACGACAGGGGGACCTGGGGCACAGATACGCAGTATTTT.

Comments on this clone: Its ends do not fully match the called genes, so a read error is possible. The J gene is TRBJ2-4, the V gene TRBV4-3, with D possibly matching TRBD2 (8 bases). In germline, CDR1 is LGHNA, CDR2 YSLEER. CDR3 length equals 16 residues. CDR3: CASSQSGGTDKNSQYF. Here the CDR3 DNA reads TGCGCCAGCAGCCAATCGGGGGGGACAGATAAAAACAGTCAGTACTTC.

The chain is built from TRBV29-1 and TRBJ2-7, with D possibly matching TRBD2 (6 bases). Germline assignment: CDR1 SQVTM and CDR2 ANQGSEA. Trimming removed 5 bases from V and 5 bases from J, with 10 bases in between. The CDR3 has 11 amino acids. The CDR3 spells CSVRGTHEQYF. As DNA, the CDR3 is TGCAGCGTTCGGGGGACCCACGAGCAGTACTTC.